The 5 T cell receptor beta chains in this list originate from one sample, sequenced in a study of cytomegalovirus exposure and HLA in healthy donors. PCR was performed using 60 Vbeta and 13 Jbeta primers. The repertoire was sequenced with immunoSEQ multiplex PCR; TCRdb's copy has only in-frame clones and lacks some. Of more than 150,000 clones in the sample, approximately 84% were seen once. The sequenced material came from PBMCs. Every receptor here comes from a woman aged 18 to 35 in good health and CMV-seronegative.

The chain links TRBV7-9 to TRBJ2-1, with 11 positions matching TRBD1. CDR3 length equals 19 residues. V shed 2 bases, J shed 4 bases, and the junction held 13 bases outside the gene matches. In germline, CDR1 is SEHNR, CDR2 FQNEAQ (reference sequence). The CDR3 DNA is TGTGCCAGCAGCTTACGGGGGGGGACAGGGGGAATAACATACAATGAGCAGTTCTTC. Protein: CASSLRGGTGGITYNEQFF. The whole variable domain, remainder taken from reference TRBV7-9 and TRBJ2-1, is DTGVSQNPRHKITKRGQNVTFRCDPISEHNRLYWYRQTLGQGPEFLTYFQNEAQLEKSRLLSDRFSAERPKGSFSTLEIQRTEQGDSAMYLCASSLRGGTGGITYNEQFFGPGTRLTVL.

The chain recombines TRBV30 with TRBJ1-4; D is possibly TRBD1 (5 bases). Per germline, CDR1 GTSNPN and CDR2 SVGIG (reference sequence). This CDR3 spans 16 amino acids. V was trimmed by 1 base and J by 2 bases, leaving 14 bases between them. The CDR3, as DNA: TGTGCCTGGAGTGGTCGACAGTGGCCCACTAATGAAAAACTGTTTTTT. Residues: CAWSGRQWPTNEKLFF.

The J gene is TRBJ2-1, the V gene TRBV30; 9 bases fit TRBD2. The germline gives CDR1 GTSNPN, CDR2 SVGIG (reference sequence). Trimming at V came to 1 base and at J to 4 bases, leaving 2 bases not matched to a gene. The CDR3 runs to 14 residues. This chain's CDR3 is CAWSGLAAYNEQFF. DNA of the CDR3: TGTGCCTGGAGTGGACTAGCGGCTTACAATGAGCAGTTCTTC.

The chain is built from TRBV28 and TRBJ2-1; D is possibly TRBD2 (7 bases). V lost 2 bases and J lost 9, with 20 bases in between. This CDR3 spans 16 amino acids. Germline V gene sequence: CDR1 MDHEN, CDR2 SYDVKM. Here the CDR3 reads CASSLGGGAGVPEQFF. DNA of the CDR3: TGTGCCAGCAGTTTAGGGGGCGGGGCGGGAGTCCCTGAGCAGTTCTTC.

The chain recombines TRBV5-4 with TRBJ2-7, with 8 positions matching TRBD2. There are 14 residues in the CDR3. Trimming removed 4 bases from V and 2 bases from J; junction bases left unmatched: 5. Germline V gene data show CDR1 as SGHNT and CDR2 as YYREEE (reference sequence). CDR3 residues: CASSPGGGTYEQYF. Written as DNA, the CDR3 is TGTGCCAGCAGCCCCGGGGGGGGGACCTACGAGCAGTACTTC.